This T cell receptor beta chain was identified during a study of T cell responses to AZD1222 COVID-19 vaccine. Study-wide points: Clonal diversity may have been underestimated, and the donors were mostly white British, with more females than males. Two AZD1222 administrations were followed by greater Spike-specific TCR breadth and depth.

In germline, CDR1 is SQVTM, CDR2 ANQGSEA. Trimming shortened V by 3 bases and J by 7 bases, and 12 bases separated the two germline ends. This CDR3 has 12 amino acids. Profiling relied on immunoSEQ multiplex PCR, and the TCRdb table lists in-frame clones only, not all of them. Here the sample spans 130,000 or so clones, approximately 85% being singletons. This clone has a single count. Its cognate antigen is unknown. This TCR came from an adult who received the MenACWY meningococcal vaccine as a control. This chain joins TRBV29-1 and TRBJ1-2; D remains unclear. The sequenced sample was peripheral blood, obtained 28 days after the second dose of the MenACWY control vaccine. The CDR3 DNA is TGCAGCGTTGATAGACTTAGGGCTGGCTACACCTTC. As protein: CSVDRLRAGYTF.